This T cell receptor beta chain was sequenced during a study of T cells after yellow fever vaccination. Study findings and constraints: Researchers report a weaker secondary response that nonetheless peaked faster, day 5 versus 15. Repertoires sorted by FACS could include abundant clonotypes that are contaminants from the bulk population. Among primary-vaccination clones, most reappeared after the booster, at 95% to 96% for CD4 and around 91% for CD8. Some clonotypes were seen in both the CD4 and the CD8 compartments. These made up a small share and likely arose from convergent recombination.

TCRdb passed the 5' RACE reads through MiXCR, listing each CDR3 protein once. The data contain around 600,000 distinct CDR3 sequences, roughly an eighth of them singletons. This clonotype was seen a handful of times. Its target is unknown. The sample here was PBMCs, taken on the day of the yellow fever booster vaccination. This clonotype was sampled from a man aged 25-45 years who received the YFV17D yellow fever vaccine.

The CDR3 is CASSDPRGLRYEQYF. CDR3 nucleotide sequence: TGTGCCAGCAGTGACCCGAGGGGACTGCGATACGAGCAGTACTTC. V is TRBV6-4 and J is TRBJ2-7; D might be TRBD2 (6 bases). V shed 2 bases and J shed 4 bases, with 15 bases lying between them. CDR3 size: 15 residues. CDR1 is MRHNA, CDR2 SNTAGT, per germline.